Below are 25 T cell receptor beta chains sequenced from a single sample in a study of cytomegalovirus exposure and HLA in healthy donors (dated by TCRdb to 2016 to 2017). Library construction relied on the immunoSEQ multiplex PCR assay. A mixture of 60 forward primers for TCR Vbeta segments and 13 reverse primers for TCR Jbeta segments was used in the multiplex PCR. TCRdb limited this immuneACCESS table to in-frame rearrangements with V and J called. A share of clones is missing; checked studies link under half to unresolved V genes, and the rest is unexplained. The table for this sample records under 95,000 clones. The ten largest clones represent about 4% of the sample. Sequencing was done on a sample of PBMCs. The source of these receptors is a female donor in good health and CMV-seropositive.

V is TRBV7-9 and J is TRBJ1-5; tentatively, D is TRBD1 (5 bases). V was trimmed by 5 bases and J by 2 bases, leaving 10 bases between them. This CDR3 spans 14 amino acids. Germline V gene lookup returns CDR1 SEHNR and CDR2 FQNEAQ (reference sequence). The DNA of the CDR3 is TGTGCCAGCAGCCCCTCGGGGGGCAATCAGCCCCAGCATTTT. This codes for CASSPSGGNQPQHF.

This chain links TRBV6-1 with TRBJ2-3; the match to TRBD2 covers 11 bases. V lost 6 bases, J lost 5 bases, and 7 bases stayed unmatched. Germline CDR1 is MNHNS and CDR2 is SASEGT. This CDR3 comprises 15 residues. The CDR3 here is CASSGLAGGRDTQYF. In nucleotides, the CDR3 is TGTGCCAGCAGCGGACTAGCGGGCGGTAGAGATACGCAGTATTTT.

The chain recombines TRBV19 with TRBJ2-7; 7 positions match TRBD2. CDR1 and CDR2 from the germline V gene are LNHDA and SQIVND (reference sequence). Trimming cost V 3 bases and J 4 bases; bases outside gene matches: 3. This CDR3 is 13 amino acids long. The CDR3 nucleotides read TGTGCCAGTAGTATTATACTAGCGTACGAGCAGTACTTC. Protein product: CASSIILAYEQYF.

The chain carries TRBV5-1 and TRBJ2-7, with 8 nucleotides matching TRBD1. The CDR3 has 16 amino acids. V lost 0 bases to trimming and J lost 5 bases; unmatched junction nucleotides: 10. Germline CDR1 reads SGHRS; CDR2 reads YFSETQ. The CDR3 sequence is CASSLGGQGRLHEQYF. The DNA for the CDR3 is TGCGCCAGCAGCTTGGGTGGACAGGGCCGACTACACGAGCAGTACTTC.

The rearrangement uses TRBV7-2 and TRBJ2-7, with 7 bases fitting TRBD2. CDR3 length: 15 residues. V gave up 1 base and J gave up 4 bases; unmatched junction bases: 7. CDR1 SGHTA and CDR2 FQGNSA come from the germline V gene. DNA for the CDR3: TGTGCCAGCAGCTTAGTGGTGGGGGGGGTATACGAGCAGTACTTC. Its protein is CASSLVVGGVYEQYF.

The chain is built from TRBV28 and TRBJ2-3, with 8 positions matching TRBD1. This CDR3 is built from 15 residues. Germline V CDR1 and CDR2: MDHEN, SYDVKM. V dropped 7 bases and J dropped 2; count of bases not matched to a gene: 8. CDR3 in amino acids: CASTFRGLHTDTQYF. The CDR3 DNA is TGTGCCAGCACCTTCAGGGGGCTCCACACAGATACGCAGTATTTT.

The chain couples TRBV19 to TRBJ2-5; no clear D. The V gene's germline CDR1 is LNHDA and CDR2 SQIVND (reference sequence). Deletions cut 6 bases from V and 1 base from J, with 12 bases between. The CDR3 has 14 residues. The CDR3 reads CASSVTVFQETQYF. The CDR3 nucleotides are TGTGCCAGTAGCGTAACAGTTTTCCAAGAGACCCAGTACTTC.

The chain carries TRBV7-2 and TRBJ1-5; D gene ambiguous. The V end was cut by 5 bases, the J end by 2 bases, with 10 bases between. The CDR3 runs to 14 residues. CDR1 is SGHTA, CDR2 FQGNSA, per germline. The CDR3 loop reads CASSAQIGNQPQHF. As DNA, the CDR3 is TGTGCCAGCAGCGCACAAATCGGCAATCAGCCCCAGCATTTT.

In DNA form, the CDR3 reads TGTGCCAGCAGCTTAGGCGTGGTAGATACGCAGTATTTT. Amino acid sequence: CASSLGVVDTQYF. The chain uses TRBV7-6 and TRBJ2-3; no reliable D call. V was cut by 1 base and J by 5 bases, with 7 bases left in between. The CDR3 is 13 residues long. Germline CDR1 and CDR2: SGHVS and FNYEAQ.

The CDR3, as DNA: TGTGCCAGCAGCCCTGGACTAGCGATCAACGAGCAGTACTTC. Protein: CASSPGLAINEQYF. The chain carries TRBV11-2 and TRBJ2-7; TRBD2 matches at 9 bases. This CDR3 contains 14 residues. Trimming took 5 bases from V and 5 from J; bases not matched to a gene: 7. CDR1 is SGHAT, CDR2 FQNNGV, per germline.

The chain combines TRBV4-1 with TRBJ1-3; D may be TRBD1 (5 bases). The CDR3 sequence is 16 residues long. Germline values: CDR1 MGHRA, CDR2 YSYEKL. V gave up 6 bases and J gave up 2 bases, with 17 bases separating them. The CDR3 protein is CASRPFSTGAGNTIYF. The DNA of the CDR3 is TGCGCCAGCAGGCCCTTCAGTACGGGGGCTGGAAACACCATATATTTT.

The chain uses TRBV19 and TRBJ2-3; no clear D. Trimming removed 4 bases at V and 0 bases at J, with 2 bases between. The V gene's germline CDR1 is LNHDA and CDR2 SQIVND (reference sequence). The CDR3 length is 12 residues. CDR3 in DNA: TGTGCCAGTAGTACTAGCACAGATACGCAGTATTTT. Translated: CASSTSTDTQYF.

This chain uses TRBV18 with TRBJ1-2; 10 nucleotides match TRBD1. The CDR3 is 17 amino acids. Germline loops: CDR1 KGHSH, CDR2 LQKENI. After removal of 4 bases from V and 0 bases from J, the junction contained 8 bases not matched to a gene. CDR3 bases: TGTGCCAGCTCACTCAATCGACAGGGGGCGACTAACTATGGCTACACCTTC. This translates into CASSLNRQGATNYGYTF.

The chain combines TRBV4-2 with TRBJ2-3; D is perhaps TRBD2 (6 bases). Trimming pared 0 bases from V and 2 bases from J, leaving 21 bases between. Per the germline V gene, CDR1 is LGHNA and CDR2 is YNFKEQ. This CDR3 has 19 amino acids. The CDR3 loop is CASSQEEGGTRPNTDTQYF. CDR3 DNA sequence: TGTGCCAGCAGCCAAGAGGAGGGTGGAACCCGGCCCAACACAGATACGCAGTATTTT.

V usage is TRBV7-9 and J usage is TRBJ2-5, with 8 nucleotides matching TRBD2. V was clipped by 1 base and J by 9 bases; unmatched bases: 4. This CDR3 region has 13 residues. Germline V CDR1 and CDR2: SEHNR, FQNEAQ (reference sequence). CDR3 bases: TGTGCCAGCAGCTTAGAAGGGACTAGTTCCCAGTACTTC. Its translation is CASSLEGTSSQYF.

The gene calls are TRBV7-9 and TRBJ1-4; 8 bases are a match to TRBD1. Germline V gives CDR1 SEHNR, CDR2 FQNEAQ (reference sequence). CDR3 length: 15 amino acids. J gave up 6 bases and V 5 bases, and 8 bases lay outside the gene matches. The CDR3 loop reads CASSVDRGLDEKLFF. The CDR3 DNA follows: TGTGCCAGCAGCGTAGACAGGGGATTAGATGAAAAACTGTTTTTT.

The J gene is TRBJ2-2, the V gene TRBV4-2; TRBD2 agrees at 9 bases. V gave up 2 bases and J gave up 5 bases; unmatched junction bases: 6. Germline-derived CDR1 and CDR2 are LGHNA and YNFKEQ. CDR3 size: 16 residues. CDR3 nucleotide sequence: TGTGCCAGCAGCCAACTCCTAGCGGGAAGGACCGGGGAGCTGTTTTTT. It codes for CASSQLLAGRTGELFF.

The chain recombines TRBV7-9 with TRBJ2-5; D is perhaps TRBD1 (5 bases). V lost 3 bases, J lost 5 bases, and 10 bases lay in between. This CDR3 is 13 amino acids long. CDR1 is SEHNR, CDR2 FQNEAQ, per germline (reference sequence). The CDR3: CASSLQGRETQYF. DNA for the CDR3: TGTGCCAGCAGCTTGCAGGGTAGGGAGACCCAGTACTTC.

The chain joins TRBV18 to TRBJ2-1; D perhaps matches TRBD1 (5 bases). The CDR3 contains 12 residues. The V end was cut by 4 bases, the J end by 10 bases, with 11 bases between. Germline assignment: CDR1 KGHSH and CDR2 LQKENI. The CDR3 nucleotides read TGTGCCAGCTCACGAACAGGTAGGGAGCAGTTCTTC. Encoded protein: CASSRTGREQFF.

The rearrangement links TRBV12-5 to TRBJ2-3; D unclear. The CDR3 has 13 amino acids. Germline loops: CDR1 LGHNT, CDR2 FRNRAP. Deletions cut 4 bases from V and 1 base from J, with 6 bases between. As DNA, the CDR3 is TGTGCTAGTGGTTCGAGCGGCACAGATACGCAGTATTTT. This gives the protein CASGSSGTDTQYF.

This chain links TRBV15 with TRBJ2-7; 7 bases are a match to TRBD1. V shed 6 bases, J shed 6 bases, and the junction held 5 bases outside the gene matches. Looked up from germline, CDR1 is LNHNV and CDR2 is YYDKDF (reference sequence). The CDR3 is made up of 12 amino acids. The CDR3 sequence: CATRGTVVEQYF. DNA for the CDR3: TGTGCCACCAGAGGGACAGTTGTCGAGCAGTACTTC. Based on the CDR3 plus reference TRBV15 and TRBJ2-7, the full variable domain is DAMVIQNPRYQVTQFGKPVTLSCSQTLNHNVMYWYQQKSSQAPKLLFHYYDKDFNNEADTPDNFQSRRPNTSFCFLDIRSPGLGDTAMYLCATRGTVVEQYFGPGTRLTVT.

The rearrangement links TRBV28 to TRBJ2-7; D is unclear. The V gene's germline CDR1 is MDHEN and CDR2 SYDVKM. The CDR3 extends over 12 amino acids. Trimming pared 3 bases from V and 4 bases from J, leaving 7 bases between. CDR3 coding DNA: TGTGCCAGCAGTTTGTACGGGTACGAGCAGTACTTC. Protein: CASSLYGYEQYF.

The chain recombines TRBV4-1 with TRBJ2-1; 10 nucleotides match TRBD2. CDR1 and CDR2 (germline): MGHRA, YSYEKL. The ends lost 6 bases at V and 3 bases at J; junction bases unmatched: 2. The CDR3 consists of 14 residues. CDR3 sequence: CASRERGGYNEQFF. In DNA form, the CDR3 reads TGCGCCAGCAGAGAGCGGGGGGGCTACAATGAGCAGTTCTTC.

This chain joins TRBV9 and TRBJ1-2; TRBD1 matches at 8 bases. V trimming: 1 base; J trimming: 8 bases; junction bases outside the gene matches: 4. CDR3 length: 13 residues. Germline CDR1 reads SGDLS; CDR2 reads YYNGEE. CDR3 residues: CASSVSGGDGYTF. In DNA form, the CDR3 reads TGTGCCAGCAGCGTATCAGGGGGCGACGGCTACACCTTC.

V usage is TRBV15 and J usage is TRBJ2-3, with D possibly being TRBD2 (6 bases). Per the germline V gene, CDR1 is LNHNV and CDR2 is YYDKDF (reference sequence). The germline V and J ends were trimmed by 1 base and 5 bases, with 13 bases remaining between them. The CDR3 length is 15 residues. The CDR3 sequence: CATSRGRDGGDTQYF. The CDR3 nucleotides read TGTGCCACCAGCAGAGGGCGGGACGGGGGAGATACGCAGTATTTT.